Below are 9 T cell receptor beta chains sequenced from a single sample in a study of CXCR3-negative and CXCR3-positive naive CD8 T cells. Through 5' RACE with UMI labels, the TRB cDNA libraries were prepared. TCRdb re-analyzed the 5' RACE reads; it lists each CDR3 protein once, without DNA. Recorded for this sample: about 81,000 distinct CDR3 sequences. The sample consisted of naive CXCR3- CD8+ T cells from blood. Subset in this sample: CD45RO-CCR7+CD27+CD95- naive CD8+ T cells lacking CXCR3 (TNR3-). These TCRs come from a human donor in good health. Some clones in this sample may be carry-over from other donors' samples.

CDR3 in amino acids: CASSGTGVDEQYF. This chain links TRBV7-9 with TRBJ2-7; with no DNA, the TCRdb D assignment of TRBD1 cannot be verified. The CDR3 runs to 13 residues. The germline V gene has CDR1 SEHNR and CDR2 FQNEAQ (reference sequence).

This rearrangement joins TRBV19 to TRBJ2-7; absent DNA, TCRdb's TRBD1 call cannot be checked. In germline, CDR1 is LNHDA, CDR2 SQIVND (reference sequence). CDR3 size: 13 residues. The CDR3: CASSHGTRNEQYF.

CDR3 region: CASCSAGYEQYF. V gene TRBV28 combines with J gene TRBJ2-7; TCRdb selects TRBD2, and the lack of DNA leaves this call unchecked. This CDR3 is 12 amino acids long. Germline V gene lookup returns CDR1 MDHEN and CDR2 SYDVKM.

This chain joins TRBV7-9 and TRBJ2-7; the TRBD2 assignment by TCRdb is unverifiable without DNA. This CDR3 is 14 amino acids long. The germline CDR1 and CDR2 sequences are SEHNR and FQNEAQ (reference sequence). This CDR3 reads CASSIAGTADEQYF.

This chain joins TRBV28 and TRBJ2-7. The germline V gene has CDR1 MDHEN and CDR2 SYDVKM. The CDR3 spans 14 residues. This CDR3 is CASSLYATTYEQYF.

The chain has TRBV6-2 or TRBV6-3 and TRBJ2-7. There are 11 residues in the CDR3. Per germline, CDR1 MNHEY and CDR2 SVGEGT. The CDR3 sequence: CASSRTYEQYF.

CDR3 loop: CASSYSFNGGAEAFF. This chain uses TRBV6-2 or TRBV6-3 with TRBJ1-1. Germline assignment: CDR1 MNHEY and CDR2 SVGEGT. The CDR3 totals 15 residues.

The rearrangement joins TRBV7-8 to TRBJ2-7; TCRdb returns TRBD1, unconfirmable since there is no DNA. Germline CDR1 reads SGHVS; CDR2 reads FQNEAQ. The CDR3 covers 18 residues. CDR3 amino acids: CASSPRGKASGSSYEQYF.

The chain joins TRBV29-1 to TRBJ2-7; the D call of TRBD1 rests on TCRdb alone, since no DNA is present to check it. Germline loops: CDR1 SQVTM, CDR2 ANQGSEA. The CDR3 contains 13 residues. CDR3 amino acids: CSVTGGLVFEQYF.